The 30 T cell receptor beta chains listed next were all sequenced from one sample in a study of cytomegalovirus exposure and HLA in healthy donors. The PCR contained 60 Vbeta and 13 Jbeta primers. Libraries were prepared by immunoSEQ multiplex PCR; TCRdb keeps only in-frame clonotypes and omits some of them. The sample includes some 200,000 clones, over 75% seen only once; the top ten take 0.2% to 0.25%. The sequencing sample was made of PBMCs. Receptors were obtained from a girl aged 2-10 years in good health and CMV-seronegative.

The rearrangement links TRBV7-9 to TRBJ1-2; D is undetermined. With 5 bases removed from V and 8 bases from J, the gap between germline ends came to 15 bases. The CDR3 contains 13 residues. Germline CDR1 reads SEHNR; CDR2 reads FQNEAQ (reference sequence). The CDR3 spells CASSGSGRLGYTF. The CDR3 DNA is TGTGCCAGCAGCGGTAGCGGAAGGTTAGGCTACACCTTC. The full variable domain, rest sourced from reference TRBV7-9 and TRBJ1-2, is DTGVSQNPRHKITKRGQNVTFRCDPISEHNRLYWYRQTLGQGPEFLTYFQNEAQLEKSRLLSDRFSAERPKGSFSTLEIQRTEQGDSAMYLCASSGSGRLGYTFGSGTRLTVV.

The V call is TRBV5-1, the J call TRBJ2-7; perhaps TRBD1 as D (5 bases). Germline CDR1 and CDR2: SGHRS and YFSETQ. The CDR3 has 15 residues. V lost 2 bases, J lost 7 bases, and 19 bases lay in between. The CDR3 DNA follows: TGCGCCAGCAGCTTAACTGGGGCCAGTAGGGGAGAGCAGTACTTC. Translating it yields CASSLTGASRGEQYF.

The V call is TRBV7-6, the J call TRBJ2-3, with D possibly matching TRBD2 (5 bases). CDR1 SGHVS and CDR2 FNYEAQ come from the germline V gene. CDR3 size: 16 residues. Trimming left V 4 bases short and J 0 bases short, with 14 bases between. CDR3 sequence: CASSSMAGSSTDTQYF. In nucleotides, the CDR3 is TGTGCCAGCAGCTCGATGGCGGGTTCTAGCACAGATACGCAGTATTTT.

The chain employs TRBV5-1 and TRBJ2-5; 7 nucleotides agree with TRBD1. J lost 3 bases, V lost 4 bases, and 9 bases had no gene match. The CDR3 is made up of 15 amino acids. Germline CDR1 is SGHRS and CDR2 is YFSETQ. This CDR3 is CASSRTGATEETQYF. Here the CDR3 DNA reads TGCGCCAGCAGCCGCACAGGGGCTACCGAAGAGACCCAGTACTTC.

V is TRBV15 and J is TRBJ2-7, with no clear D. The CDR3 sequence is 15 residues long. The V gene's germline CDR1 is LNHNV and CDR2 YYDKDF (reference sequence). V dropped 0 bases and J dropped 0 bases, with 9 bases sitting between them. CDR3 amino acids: CATSRDPGGSYEQYF. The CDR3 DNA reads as TGTGCCACCAGCAGAGATCCCGGCGGCTCCTACGAGCAGTACTTC. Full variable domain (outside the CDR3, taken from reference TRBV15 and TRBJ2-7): DAMVIQNPRYQVTQFGKPVTLSCSQTLNHNVMYWYQQKSSQAPKLLFHYYDKDFNNEADTPDNFQSRRPNTSFCFLDIRSPGLGDTAMYLCATSRDPGGSYEQYFGPGTRLTVT.

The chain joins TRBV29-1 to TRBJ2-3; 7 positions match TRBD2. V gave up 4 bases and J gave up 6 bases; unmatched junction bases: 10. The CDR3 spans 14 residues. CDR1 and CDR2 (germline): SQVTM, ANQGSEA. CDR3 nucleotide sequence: TGCAGCGTTGGGACTAGGTTCACGGTTGATACGCAGTATTTT. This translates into CSVGTRFTVDTQYF.

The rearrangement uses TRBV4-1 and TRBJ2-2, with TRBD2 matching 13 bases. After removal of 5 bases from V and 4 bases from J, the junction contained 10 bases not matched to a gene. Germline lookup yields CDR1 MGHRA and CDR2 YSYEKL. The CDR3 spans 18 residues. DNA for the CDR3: TGCGCCAGCAGCGCCGTCGGGACTAGCGGGATCCGCACCGGGGAGCTGTTTTTT. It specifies CASSAVGTSGIRTGELFF.

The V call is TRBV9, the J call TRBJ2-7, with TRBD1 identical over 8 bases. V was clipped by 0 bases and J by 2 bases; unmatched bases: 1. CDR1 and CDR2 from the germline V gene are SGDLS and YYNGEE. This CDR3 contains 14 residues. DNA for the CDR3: TGTGCCAGCAGCGTAGGGACAGGGCCCTACGAGCAGTACTTC. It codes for CASSVGTGPYEQYF.

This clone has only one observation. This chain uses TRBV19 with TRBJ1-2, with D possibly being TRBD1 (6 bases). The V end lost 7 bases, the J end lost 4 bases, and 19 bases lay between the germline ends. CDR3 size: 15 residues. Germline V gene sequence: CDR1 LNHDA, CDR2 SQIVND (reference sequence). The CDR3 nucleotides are TGTGCCAGTACCCTATGGCGGGGGGCCGGCTATGGCTACACCTTC. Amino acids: CASTLWRGAGYGYTF.

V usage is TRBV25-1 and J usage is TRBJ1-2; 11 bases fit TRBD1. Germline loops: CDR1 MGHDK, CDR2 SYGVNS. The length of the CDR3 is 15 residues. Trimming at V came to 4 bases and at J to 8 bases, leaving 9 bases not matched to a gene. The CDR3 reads CASSATGTGGRGYTF. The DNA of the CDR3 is TGTGCCAGCAGTGCCACCGGGACAGGGGGTAGGGGCTACACCTTC.

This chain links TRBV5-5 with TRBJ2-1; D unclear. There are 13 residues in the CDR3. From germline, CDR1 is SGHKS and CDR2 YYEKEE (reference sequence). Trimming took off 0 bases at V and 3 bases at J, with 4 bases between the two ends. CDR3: CASSLVIYNEQFF. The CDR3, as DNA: TGTGCCAGCAGCTTGGTCATCTACAATGAGCAGTTCTTC.

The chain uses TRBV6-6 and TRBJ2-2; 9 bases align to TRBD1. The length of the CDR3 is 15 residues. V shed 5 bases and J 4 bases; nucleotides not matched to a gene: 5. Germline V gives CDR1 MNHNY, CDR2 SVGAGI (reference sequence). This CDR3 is CASSPGDRVTGELFF. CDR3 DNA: TGTGCCAGCAGTCCGGGGGACAGGGTCACCGGGGAGCTGTTTTTT.

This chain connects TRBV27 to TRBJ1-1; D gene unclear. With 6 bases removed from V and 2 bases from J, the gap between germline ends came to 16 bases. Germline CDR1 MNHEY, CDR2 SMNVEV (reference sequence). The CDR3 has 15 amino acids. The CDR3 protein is CASSPGRSINTEAFF. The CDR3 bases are TGTGCCAGCAGCCCCGGGAGGTCGATAAACACTGAAGCTTTCTTT.

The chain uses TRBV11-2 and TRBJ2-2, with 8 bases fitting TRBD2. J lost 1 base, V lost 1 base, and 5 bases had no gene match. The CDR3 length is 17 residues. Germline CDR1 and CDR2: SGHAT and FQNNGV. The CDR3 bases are TGTGCCAGCAGCTTAGTTTTCACTAGCGGGAACACCGGGGAGCTGTTTTTT. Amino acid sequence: CASSLVFTSGNTGELFF.

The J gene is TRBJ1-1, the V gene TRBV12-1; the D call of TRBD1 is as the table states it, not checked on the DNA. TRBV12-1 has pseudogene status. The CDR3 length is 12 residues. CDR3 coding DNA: TGTGCCAGCGGAGACAGGGACACTGAAGCTTTCTTT. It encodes CASGDRDTEAFF.

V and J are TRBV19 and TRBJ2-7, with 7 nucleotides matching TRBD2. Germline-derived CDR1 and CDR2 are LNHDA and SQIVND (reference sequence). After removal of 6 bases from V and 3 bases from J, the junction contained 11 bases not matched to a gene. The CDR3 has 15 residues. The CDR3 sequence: CASRTAGGGSYEQYF. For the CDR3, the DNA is TGTGCCAGTAGGACAGCGGGCGGGGGTAGCTACGAGCAGTACTTC.

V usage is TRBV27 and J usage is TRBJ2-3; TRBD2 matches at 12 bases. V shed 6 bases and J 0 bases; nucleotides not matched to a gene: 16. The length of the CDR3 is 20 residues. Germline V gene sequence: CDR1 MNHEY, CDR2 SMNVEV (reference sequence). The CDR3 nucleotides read TGTGCCAGCAGACTTACCGGGACAGGAGGACTAGCGGGGAGCACAGATACGCAGTATTTT. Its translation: CASRLTGTGGLAGSTDTQYF.

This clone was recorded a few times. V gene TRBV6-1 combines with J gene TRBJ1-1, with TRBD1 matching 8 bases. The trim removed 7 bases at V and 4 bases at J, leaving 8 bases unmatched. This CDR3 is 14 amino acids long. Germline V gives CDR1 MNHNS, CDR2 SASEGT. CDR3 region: CASIFTGGRTEAFF. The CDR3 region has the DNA TGTGCCAGCATTTTCACAGGGGGTCGCACTGAAGCTTTCTTT.

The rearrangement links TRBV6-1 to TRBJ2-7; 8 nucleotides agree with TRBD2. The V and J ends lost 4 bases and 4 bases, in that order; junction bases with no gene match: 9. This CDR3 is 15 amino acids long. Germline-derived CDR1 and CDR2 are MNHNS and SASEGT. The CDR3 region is CASSGRGVPYYEQYF. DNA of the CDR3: TGTGCCAGCAGTGGGCGGGGGGTTCCGTATTACGAGCAGTACTTC.

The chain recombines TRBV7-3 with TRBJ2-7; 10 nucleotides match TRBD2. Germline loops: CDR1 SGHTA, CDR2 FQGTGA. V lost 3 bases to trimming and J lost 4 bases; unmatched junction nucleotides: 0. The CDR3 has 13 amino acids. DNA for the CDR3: TGTGCCAGCAGCTTTAGCGGGGGGTACGAGCAGTACTTC. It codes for CASSFSGGYEQYF.

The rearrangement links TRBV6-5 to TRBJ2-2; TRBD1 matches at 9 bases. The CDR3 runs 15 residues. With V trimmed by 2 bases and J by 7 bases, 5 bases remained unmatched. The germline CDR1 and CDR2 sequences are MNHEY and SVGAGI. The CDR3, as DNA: TGTGCCAGCAGTTACACGGACAGGGGCGGCGGGGAGCTGTTTTTT. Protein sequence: CASSYTDRGGGELFF.

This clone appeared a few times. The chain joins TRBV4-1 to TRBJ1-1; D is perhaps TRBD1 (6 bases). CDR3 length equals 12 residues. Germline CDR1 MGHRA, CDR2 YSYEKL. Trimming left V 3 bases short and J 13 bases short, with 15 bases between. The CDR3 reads CASSQTGTRGFF. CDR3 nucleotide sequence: TGCGCCAGCAGCCAGACCGGGACACGAGGTTTCTTT.

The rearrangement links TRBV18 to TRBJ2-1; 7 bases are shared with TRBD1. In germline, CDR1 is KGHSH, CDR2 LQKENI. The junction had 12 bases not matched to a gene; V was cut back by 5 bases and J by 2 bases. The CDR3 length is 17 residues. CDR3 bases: TGTGCCAGCTCAGACAAAGACAGGGATATTACCTACAATGAGCAGTTCTTC. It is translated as CASSDKDRDITYNEQFF.

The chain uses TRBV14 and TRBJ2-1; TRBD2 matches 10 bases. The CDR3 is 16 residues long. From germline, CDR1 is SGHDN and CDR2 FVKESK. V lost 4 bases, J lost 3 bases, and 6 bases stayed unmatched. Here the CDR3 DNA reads TGTGCCAGCAGCCGCGTTAGCGGGGGGCACTACAATGAGCAGTTCTTC. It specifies CASSRVSGGHYNEQFF.

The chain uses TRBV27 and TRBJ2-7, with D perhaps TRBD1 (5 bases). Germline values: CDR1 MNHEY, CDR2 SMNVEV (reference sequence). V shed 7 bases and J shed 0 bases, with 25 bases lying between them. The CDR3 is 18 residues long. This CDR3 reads CASKVSSQGVGFSYEQYF. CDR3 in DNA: TGTGCCAGCAAAGTCTCATCCCAGGGCGTAGGGTTCTCCTACGAGCAGTACTTC.

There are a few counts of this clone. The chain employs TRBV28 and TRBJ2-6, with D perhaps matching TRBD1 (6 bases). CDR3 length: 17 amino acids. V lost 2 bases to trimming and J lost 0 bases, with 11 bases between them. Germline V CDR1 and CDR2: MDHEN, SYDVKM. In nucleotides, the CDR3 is TGTGCCAGCAGTTTAGACGACAGGATCTCTGGGGCCAACGTCCTGACTTTC. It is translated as CASSLDDRISGANVLTF.

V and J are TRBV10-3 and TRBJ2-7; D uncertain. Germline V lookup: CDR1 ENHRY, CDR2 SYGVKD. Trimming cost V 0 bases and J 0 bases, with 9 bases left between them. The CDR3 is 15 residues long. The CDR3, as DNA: TGTGCCATCAGTGAGTCCTGGCGGAACTCCTACGAGCAGTACTTC. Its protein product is CAISESWRNSYEQYF.

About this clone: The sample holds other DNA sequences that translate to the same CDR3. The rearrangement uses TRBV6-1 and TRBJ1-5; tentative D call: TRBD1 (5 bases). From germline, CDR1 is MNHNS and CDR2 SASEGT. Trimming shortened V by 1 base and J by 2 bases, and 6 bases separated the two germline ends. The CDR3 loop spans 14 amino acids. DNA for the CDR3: TGTGCCAGCAGTGAAGGGGGCGGCAATCAGCCCCAGCATTTT. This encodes CASSEGGGNQPQHF.

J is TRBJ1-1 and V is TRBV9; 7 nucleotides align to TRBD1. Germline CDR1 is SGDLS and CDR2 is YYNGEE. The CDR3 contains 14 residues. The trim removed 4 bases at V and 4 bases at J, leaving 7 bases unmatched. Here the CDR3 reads CASSSTGEFTEAFF. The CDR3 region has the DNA TGTGCCAGCAGCTCAACAGGGGAATTCACTGAAGCTTTCTTT.

The CDR3 coding sequence is TGTGCCAGTGGGACTAGCGGGGGCCCGGGAGAGCAGTACTTC. It translates to CASGTSGGPGEQYF. The chain recombines TRBV25-1 with TRBJ2-7; TRBD2 aligns across 14 bases. The CDR3 covers 14 residues. Germline values: CDR1 MGHDK, CDR2 SYGVNS. V was clipped by 9 bases and J by 7 bases; unmatched bases: 8.